Listed below are T cell receptor beta chains from one sample, sequenced in a study of OX40 agonist ivuxolimab in advanced cancers. Assay: immunoSEQ multiplex PCR; the TCRdb copy retains only in-frame clones and omits some. This table has 65,000 to 100,000 clones, around 84% appearing once. Sequencing was performed on CD4+ or CD8+ T cells sorted from blood, taken in a trial of the OX40 agonist ivuxolimab. All receptors come from an adult with an advanced solid tumor such as melanoma, head and neck, liver or kidney cancer. CDR3s include the opening cysteine and the closing phenylalanine or tryptophan. A D gene is named only where the DNA matches it firmly. A clone size is listed for some rows: how often the clone was seen (once, few, many), or a class if it is expanded.

V	length	D	J	size	DNA	CDR3
TRBV5-4	13	TRBD2	TRBJ2-3	.	TGTGCCAGCCACAGCGGGGGGGCGCGGGGGCCGTATTTT	CASHSGGARGPYF
TRBV5-1	12	.	TRBJ2-1	.	TGCGCCAGCAGAACAGAATCGGGGTTCGGGTTCTTC	CASRTESGFGFF
TRBV7-9	12	.	TRBJ2-3	.	TGTGCCAGCAGCTTAGCCCGAAATACGCAGTATTTT	CASSLARNTQYF
TRBV19	14	.	TRBJ1-4	.	TGTGCCAGTAGGACGGACATGCCGCGCGAAAAACTGTTTTTT	CASRTDMPREKLFF
TRBV2	14	.	TRBJ1-5	.	TGTGCCAGCAGTGAGAACTATAGCAATCAGCCCCAGCATTTT	CASSENYSNQPQHF
TRBV6-6	16	.	TRBJ2-2	.	TGTGCCAGCAGTTACTCTTTCGCTGGGAACACCGGGGAGCTGTTTTTT	CASSYSFAGNTGELFF
TRBV5-8	15	.	TRBJ2-7	once	TGTGCCAGCAGCTTAACCGGAGACATCACCTACGAGCAGTACTTC	CASSLTGDITYEQYF
TRBV5-4	17	TRBD1	TRBJ2-7	.	TGTGCCAGCAGCTTGGTATCTTTAGGACAGGGTTTCCACGAGCAGTACTTC	CASSLVSLGQGFHEQYF
TRBV11-1	15	TRBD2	TRBJ2-2	.	TGTGCCAGCGGCCTTAGCGGGAGGGCCCTAGGGGAGCTGTTTTTT	CASGLSGRALGELFF
TRBV19	14	.	TRBJ1-2	few	TGTGCCAGTAGCCAAACAGGGAAGAAGTATGGCTACACCTTC	CASSQTGKKYGYTF
TRBV19	13	.	TRBJ1-5	.	TGTGCCAGTAGTATATCTAACAATCAGCCCCAGCATTTT	CASSISNNQPQHF
TRBV5-1	15	TRBD2	TRBJ2-2	once	TGCGCCAGCAGCCCCCGGGGGGGACGTACCGGGGAGCTGTTTTTT	CASSPRGGRTGELFF
TRBV28	15	.	TRBJ2-7	.	TGTGCCAGCAGACCCAATATCCATGCCTCCTACGAGCAGTACTTC	CASRPNIHASYEQYF
TRBV28	17	TRBD1	TRBJ1-4	.	TGTGCCAGCAGCCCTTCGGGACAGGGGGCTGCTAATGAAAAACTGTTTTTT	CASSPSGQGAANEKLFF
TRBV28	12	.	TRBJ1-1	.	TGTGCCAGCAGGGACATGAACACTGAAGCTTTCTTT	CASRDMNTEAFF
TRBV28	17	TRBD1	TRBJ1-2	.	TGTGCCAGCAGTTTGGACAGGGGGCGCAGAGGTAACTATGGCTACACCTTC	CASSLDRGRRGNYGYTF
TRBV28	12	.	TRBJ1-2	many	TGTGCCAGCAGTTGGGGGACTGGCGGCTACACCTTC	CASSWGTGGYTF
TRBV2	14	TRBD2	TRBJ2-1	.	TGTGCCAGCAGGGAGCGGGAGTCCTACAATGAGCAGTTCTTC	CASRERESYNEQFF